Below, one T cell receptor (beta chain) is given with its context. The sample belongs to a study of blood T cell repertoires in COVID-19. Original processing methods: For nucleated cells, counts were estimated from reference gene primer amplification. Here immunoSEQ multiplex PCR was the method, and the copy in TCRdb shows in-frame clones only, minus some. That table gives V, J and clone size, and the DNA gave D and trimming. Here the sample spans 200,000 to 250,000 clones, about 80% being singletons. Residents of over 20 US areas, aged about 18 to 89 years, made up the participants. Cohort assignment relied on participant-reported clinical history. The V end lost 5 bases, the J end lost 5 bases, and 15 bases lay between the germline ends. The germline V gene has CDR1 SEHNR and CDR2 FQNEAQ (reference sequence). This CDR3 spans 14 amino acids.

This chain connects TRBV7-9 to TRBJ1-2, with D possibly matching TRBD1 (6 bases). The source is a man aged 55 to 70 who had recovered from COVID-19. The sample taken for sequencing was PBMCs or T cells enriched from blood (not recorded which). DNA for the CDR3: TGTGCCAGCAGCGGCCCGGGACATCTGTATGGCTACACCTTC. It encodes CASSGPGHLYGYTF. The full variable domain, its missing parts supplied by reference TRBV7-9 and TRBJ1-2, is DTGVSQNPRHKITKRGQNVTFRCDPISEHNRLYWYRQTLGQGPEFLTYFQNEAQLEKSRLLSDRFSAERPKGSFSTLEIQRTEQGDSAMYLCASSGPGHLYGYTFGSGTRLTVV.